The source of this T cell receptor beta chain is a study of blood T cell repertoires in COVID-19. Clones were sequenced by immunoSEQ multiplex PCR, and TCRdb holds only the in-frame ones, with some missing. This table has about 290,000 clones, approximately 86% appearing once. Looked up from germline, CDR1 is MNHEY and CDR2 is SMNVEV (reference sequence). Unmatched junction bases numbered 10, after V lost 2 bases and J lost 4 bases. The CDR3 spans 17 residues. This clone was recorded once. The V call is TRBV27, the J call TRBJ1-5; TRBD1 aligns across 8 bases. The clonotype originates from a woman between 50 and 59 years old with active or convalescent COVID-19. Sequenced sample: peripheral blood. The CDR3 nucleotides read TGTGCCAGCAGTTTAAGGGCAGGGGGCTCGGGTAATCAGCCCCAGCATTTT. It specifies CASSLRAGGSGNQPQHF.